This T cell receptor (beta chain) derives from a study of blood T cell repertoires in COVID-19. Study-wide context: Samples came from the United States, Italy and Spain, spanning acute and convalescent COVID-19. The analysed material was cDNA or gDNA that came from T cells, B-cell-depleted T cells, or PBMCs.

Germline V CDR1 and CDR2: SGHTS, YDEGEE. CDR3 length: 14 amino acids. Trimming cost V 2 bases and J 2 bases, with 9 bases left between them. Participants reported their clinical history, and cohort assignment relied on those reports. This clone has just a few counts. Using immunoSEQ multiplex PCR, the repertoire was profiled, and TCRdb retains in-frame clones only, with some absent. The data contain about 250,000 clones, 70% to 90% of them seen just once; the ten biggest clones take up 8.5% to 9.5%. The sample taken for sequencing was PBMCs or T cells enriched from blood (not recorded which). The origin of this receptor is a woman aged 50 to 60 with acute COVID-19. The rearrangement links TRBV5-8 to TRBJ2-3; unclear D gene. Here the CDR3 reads CASSLASDTDTQYF. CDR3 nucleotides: TGTGCCAGCAGCTTAGCGTCCGACACAGATACGCAGTATTTT. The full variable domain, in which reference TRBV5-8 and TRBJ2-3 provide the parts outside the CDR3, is EAGVTQSPTHLIKTRGQQATLRCSPISGHTSVYWYQQALGLGLQFLLWYDEGEERNRGNFPPRFSGRQFPNYSSELNVNALELEDSALYLCASSLASDTDTQYFGPGTRLTVL.